This is a list of T cell receptor beta chains from one sample in a study of long-term antiretroviral therapy in people with HIV. Repertoires were generated with immunoSEQ multiplex PCR, while TCRdb's copy carries only in-frame clones and drops some. Among more than 7,000 clones listed, around 84% were seen once. Sequenced here: unsorted PBMCs, sampled 0.6 years before starting antiretroviral therapy. Receptors originate from a man in his forties with HIV. CDR3s include the opening cysteine and the closing phenylalanine or tryptophan. D genes are given only for firm matches. A row's size may be missing; if present it is once, few, many or a size class.

d_gene: .
j_gene: TRBJ2-2
abundance: .
v_gene: TRBV29-1
CDR3nt: TGCAGCGTTGTTGGCCAGAACACCGGGGAGCTGTTTTTT
CDR3aa: CSVVGQNTGELFF

d_gene: .
j_gene: TRBJ1-1
abundance: .
v_gene: TRBV6-5
CDR3nt: TGTGCCAGCAGTTACGGTCGCCTGAACACTGAAGCTTTCTTT
CDR3aa: CASSYGRLNTEAFF

d_gene: .
j_gene: TRBJ1-5
abundance: once
v_gene: TRBV5-6
CDR3nt: TGTGCCAGCAGCTTGAGTGGGGGGCGAGCCCAGCATTTT
CDR3aa: CASSLSGGRAQHF

d_gene: .
j_gene: TRBJ1-2
abundance: .
v_gene: TRBV5-1
CDR3nt: TGCGCCAGCAGCTTGGCCGGGGCACCCAGGGATGGCTACACCTTC
CDR3aa: CASSLAGAPRDGYTF

d_gene: .
j_gene: TRBJ2-7
abundance: .
v_gene: TRBV9
CDR3nt: TGTGCCAGCAGCATGGACAGCAACTCCTACGAGCAGTACTTC
CDR3aa: CASSMDSNSYEQYF

d_gene: .
j_gene: TRBJ2-7
abundance: .
v_gene: TRBV4-1
CDR3nt: TGCGCCAGCAGCCCAGGGACGGCCAGCTCCTACGAGCAGTACTTC
CDR3aa: CASSPGTASSYEQYF

d_gene: TRBD2
j_gene: TRBJ2-1
abundance: .
v_gene: TRBV27
CDR3nt: TGTGCCAGCAGTTTAAGAGGGCTAGCGGGGGCCCTCCCGGAAGAGCAGTTCTTC
CDR3aa: CASSLRGLAGALPEEQFF

d_gene: .
j_gene: TRBJ2-7
abundance: .
v_gene: TRBV7-9
CDR3nt: TGTGCCAGCAGCGACGGGTTAACCTACGAGCAGTACTTC
CDR3aa: CASSDGLTYEQYF

d_gene: .
j_gene: TRBJ1-6
abundance: .
v_gene: TRBV10-3
CDR3nt: TGTGCCATCAGTGAGAAAGTACAGTTTAATTCACCCCTCCACTTT
CDR3aa: CAISEKVQFNSPLHF

d_gene: .
j_gene: TRBJ2-1
abundance: .
v_gene: TRBV11-3
CDR3nt: TGTGCCAGCAGCTTGGGGGACATTTCCTACAATGAGCAGTTCTTC
CDR3aa: CASSLGDISYNEQFF

d_gene: TRBD1
j_gene: TRBJ1-2
abundance: .
v_gene: TRBV5-4
CDR3nt: TGTGCCAGCAGCCCAGATGGGACAGAGAACTATGGCTACACCTTC
CDR3aa: CASSPDGTENYGYTF

d_gene: TRBD1
j_gene: TRBJ2-7
abundance: .
v_gene: TRBV19
CDR3nt: TGTGCCAGTAGTATTGGCCGACAGGGCTACGAGCAGTACTTC
CDR3aa: CASSIGRQGYEQYF

d_gene: .
j_gene: TRBJ1-4
abundance: .
v_gene: TRBV15
CDR3nt: TGTGCCACCAGCATCCAGCGGGGGCCTAATGAAAAACTGTTTTTT
CDR3aa: CATSIQRGPNEKLFF

d_gene: .
j_gene: TRBJ1-6
abundance: .
v_gene: TRBV10-2
CDR3nt: TGCGCCAGCAGTGAGGAGCGCTATAATTCACCCCTCCACTTT
CDR3aa: CASSEERYNSPLHF

d_gene: .
j_gene: TRBJ2-1
abundance: .
v_gene: TRBV19
CDR3nt: TGTGCCAGTAGTATTAAAAAGGGGATTACTGAGCAGTTCTTC
CDR3aa: CASSIKKGITEQFF

d_gene: .
j_gene: TRBJ2-3
abundance: .
v_gene: TRBV5-6
CDR3nt: TGTGCCAGCAGCTTGAGGCAGGGCGAGAGAACAGATACGCAGTATTTT
CDR3aa: CASSLRQGERTDTQYF

d_gene: .
j_gene: TRBJ2-2
abundance: .
v_gene: TRBV6-1
CDR3nt: TGTGCCAGCAGCCCCACAGCAATCGGGGAGCTGTTTTTT
CDR3aa: CASSPTAIGELFF

d_gene: .
j_gene: TRBJ1-5
abundance: .
v_gene: TRBV29-1
CDR3nt: TGCAGCGTTGCCGGGGCTAATCAGCCCCAGCATTTT
CDR3aa: CSVAGANQPQHF

d_gene: .
j_gene: TRBJ2-7
abundance: few
v_gene: TRBV6-1
CDR3nt: TGTGCCAGCAGACAAGAGGGGACCTCAGGGCACTTC
CDR3aa: CASRQEGTSGHF

d_gene: TRBD2
j_gene: TRBJ2-7
abundance: .
v_gene: TRBV19
CDR3nt: TGTGCCAGTAGTTTTACCGGGACTAGCGGTTCCTACGAGCAGTACTTC
CDR3aa: CASSFTGTSGSYEQYF

d_gene: .
j_gene: TRBJ2-7
abundance: .
v_gene: TRBV7-2
CDR3nt: TGTGCCAGCAGCTTATTGACTAGTTACGAGCAGTACTTC
CDR3aa: CASSLLTSYEQYF

d_gene: TRBD1
j_gene: TRBJ2-2
abundance: .
v_gene: TRBV18
CDR3nt: TGTGCCAGCTCACCACAAGAGCGGGACAGGGTGAACACCGGGGAGCTGTTTTTT
CDR3aa: CASSPQERDRVNTGELFF

d_gene: .
j_gene: TRBJ2-1
abundance: once
v_gene: TRBV7-1
CDR3nt: TGTGCCAGCAGCTTAGTGCTAGAGGGAAATGAGCAGTTCTTC
CDR3aa: CASSLVLEGNEQFF

d_gene: TRBD1
j_gene: TRBJ2-7
abundance: .
v_gene: TRBV5-8
CDR3nt: TGTGCCAGCAGCTTGAGACAGGGGTACTACGAGCAGTACTTC
CDR3aa: CASSLRQGYYEQYF

d_gene: .
j_gene: TRBJ1-3
abundance: once
v_gene: TRBV2
CDR3nt: TGTGCCAGCAGTGAAGCCAGCAGCTCTGGAAACACCATATATTTT
CDR3aa: CASSEASSSGNTIYF

d_gene: .
j_gene: TRBJ1-2
abundance: .
v_gene: TRBV10-3
CDR3nt: TGTGCCATCAGTGAGTCGGTAGGGGGTAACTATGGCTACACCTTC
CDR3aa: CAISESVGGNYGYTF

d_gene: .
j_gene: TRBJ1-4
abundance: .
v_gene: TRBV9
CDR3nt: TGTGCCAGCAGCGTAGGGGGACAAGACGAAAAACTGTTTTTT
CDR3aa: CASSVGGQDEKLFF

d_gene: .
j_gene: TRBJ1-1
abundance: .
v_gene: TRBV4-1
CDR3nt: TGCGCCAGCAGCCTAGAGTTCAGGGATGGAACTGAAGCTTTCTTT
CDR3aa: CASSLEFRDGTEAFF

d_gene: .
j_gene: TRBJ2-7
abundance: .
v_gene: TRBV6-1
CDR3nt: TGTGCCAGCAGGGACCCGGCCCCCACCTACGAGCAGTACTTC
CDR3aa: CASRDPAPTYEQYF

d_gene: .
j_gene: TRBJ2-7
abundance: once
v_gene: TRBV28
CDR3nt: TGTGCCAGCAGTTTTGGGACGGGGTACTCCTACGAGCAGTACTTC
CDR3aa: CASSFGTGYSYEQYF

d_gene: .
j_gene: TRBJ2-2
abundance: .
v_gene: TRBV5-1
CDR3nt: TGCGCCAGCAGCTTGGCCCAGGGTAGCGGGGAGCTGTTTTTT
CDR3aa: CASSLAQGSGELFF

d_gene: .
j_gene: TRBJ1-1
abundance: .
v_gene: TRBV10-3
CDR3nt: TGTGCCATCACTAACCCGGCCTTCTCGCGGACTGAAGCTTTCTTT
CDR3aa: CAITNPAFSRTEAFF

d_gene: TRBD2
j_gene: TRBJ2-7
abundance: .
v_gene: TRBV6-1
CDR3nt: TGTGCCAGCAGTGACTTCGGGGGGAACTACGAGCAGTACTTC
CDR3aa: CASSDFGGNYEQYF

d_gene: .
j_gene: TRBJ2-6
abundance: .
v_gene: TRBV10-3
CDR3nt: TGTGCCATCAGTGGTGTTGGCCAAATCTCTGGGGCCAACGTCCTGACTTTC
CDR3aa: CAISGVGQISGANVLTF

d_gene: TRBD1
j_gene: TRBJ1-2
abundance: .
v_gene: TRBV6-1
CDR3nt: TGTGCCAGCGGCACCCGACAGGGGGCTGTGAATGGCTACACCTTC
CDR3aa: CASGTRQGAVNGYTF

d_gene: .
j_gene: TRBJ1-2
abundance: .
v_gene: TRBV6-6
CDR3nt: TGTGCCAGCAGTTCTTCAGGGACGCATGGCTACACCTTC
CDR3aa: CASSSSGTHGYTF

d_gene: .
j_gene: TRBJ1-3
abundance: .
v_gene: TRBV4-1
CDR3nt: TGCGCCAGCAGCGACACGCGGGGGGGAAACACCATATATTTT
CDR3aa: CASSDTRGGNTIYF

d_gene: TRBD1
j_gene: TRBJ2-7
abundance: .
v_gene: TRBV5-6
CDR3nt: TGTGCCAGCAGCTTTCGACAGGGCTCCATCCCCTACGAGCAGTACTTC
CDR3aa: CASSFRQGSIPYEQYF

d_gene: .
j_gene: TRBJ1-2
abundance: few
v_gene: TRBV6-1
CDR3nt: TGTGCCAGCAGTGAGCAGGAGCGAAGGCCTGGCTACACCTTC
CDR3aa: CASSEQERRPGYTF